What follows are 29 T cell receptor beta chains derived from one specimen sequenced in a study of cytomegalovirus exposure and HLA in healthy donors. The assay was immunoSEQ multiplex PCR, and TCRdb's table has in-frame clones only and misses some. Among 100,000 to 150,000 clones, around nine tenths were seen once, and the ten largest hold roughly 1.4%. Sequencing was performed on PBMCs. All receptors derive from a man aged 25 to 45 in good health and CMV-seronegative.

V is TRBV2 and J is TRBJ1-5; D not certain. Trimming pared 6 bases from V and 8 bases from J, leaving 20 bases between. The CDR3 has 15 amino acids. CDR1 is SNHLY, CDR2 FYNNEI, per germline. The DNA of the CDR3 is TGTGCCAGCAGGGCCAGTTGGGCCCTATGGGAGCCCCAGCATTTT. Its translation: CASRASWALWEPQHF.

The rearrangement links TRBV15 to TRBJ1-4; possibly TRBD1 for D (6 bases). With 6 bases removed from V and 3 bases from J, the gap between germline ends came to 17 bases. This CDR3 has 16 residues. Looked up from germline, CDR1 is LNHNV and CDR2 is YYDKDF (reference sequence). As DNA, the CDR3 is TGTGCCACCAGAGCCTCAGGGGATCCGTCTAATGAAAAACTGTTTTTT. Residues: CATRASGDPSNEKLFF.

V is TRBV15 and J is TRBJ2-5; D is perhaps TRBD1 (5 bases). CDR1 and CDR2 from the germline V gene are LNHNV and YYDKDF (reference sequence). CDR3 size: 14 residues. V lost 3 bases, J lost 1 base, and 9 bases lay in between. The DNA of the CDR3 is TGTGCCACCAGCAGGGACACTACCCAAGAGACCCAGTACTTC. Translating it yields CATSRDTTQETQYF.

This clone has just a few counts. The V and J genes are TRBV27 and TRBJ1-5; the D is unclear. The CDR3 is 13 amino acids. The V end lost 3 bases, the J end lost 7 bases, and 10 bases lay between the germline ends. Germline CDR1 and CDR2: MNHEY and SMNVEV (reference sequence). The CDR3 DNA sequence: TGTGCCAGCAGTTTTAGGAGGGAACAGCCCCAGCATTTT. This sequence encodes CASSFRREQPQHF.

This clone has only one observation. The chain links TRBV19 to TRBJ1-1; D is unclear. The CDR3 extends over 13 amino acids. Trimming took off 5 bases at V and 3 bases at J, with 10 bases between the two ends. The germline CDR1 and CDR2 sequences are LNHDA and SQIVND (reference sequence). The CDR3 loop is CASSVEFHTEAFF. The DNA of the CDR3 is TGTGCCAGTAGTGTGGAGTTCCACACTGAAGCTTTCTTT.

The V and J genes are TRBV29-1 and TRBJ2-2, with TRBD2 identical over 8 bases. Trimming cost V 6 bases and J 4 bases; bases outside gene matches: 4. The CDR3 has 13 amino acids. Germline loops: CDR1 SQVTM, CDR2 ANQGSEA. The DNA of the CDR3 is TGCAGCGTACGGACTAGCAGCACCGGGGAGCTGTTTTTT. Amino acid sequence: CSVRTSSTGELFF.

The V call is TRBV5-1, the J call TRBJ1-6; maybe TRBD1 (6 bases). CDR3 length: 12 residues. Germline CDR1 is SGHRS and CDR2 is YFSETQ. Trimming took off 4 bases at V and 10 bases at J, with 9 bases between the two ends. CDR3 coding DNA: TGCGCCAGCAGCGAAACAGGGTCACCCCTCCACTTT. Its protein product is CASSETGSPLHF.

The rearrangement links TRBV9 to TRBJ2-1, with TRBD2 as a possible D gene (6 bases). The CDR3 covers 16 residues. Germline V gives CDR1 SGDLS, CDR2 YYNGEE. V was shortened by 3 bases and J by 2 bases, with 15 bases between the two germline ends. CDR3 loop: CASSAGGATTYNEQFF. Here the CDR3 DNA reads TGTGCCAGCAGCGCCGGAGGGGCAACCACCTACAATGAGCAGTTCTTC.

V and J are TRBV10-3 and TRBJ1-5, with a possible D match to TRBD1 (6 bases). Germline V gives CDR1 ENHRY, CDR2 SYGVKD. Trimming removed 3 bases from V and 5 bases from J, with 14 bases in between. This CDR3 spans 15 amino acids. In nucleotides, the CDR3 is TGTGCCATCAGTGACGGCAGGGGAAGGGATCAGCCCCAGCATTTT. Amino acids: CAISDGRGRDQPQHF.

The J gene is TRBJ1-1, the V gene TRBV7-9; 9 nucleotides line up with TRBD1. After removal of 5 bases from V and 4 bases from J, the junction contained 5 bases not matched to a gene. CDR1 and CDR2 (germline): SEHNR, FQNEAQ (reference sequence). This CDR3 has 14 residues. CDR3 region: CASSPRTGVTEAFF. As DNA, the CDR3 is TGTGCCAGCAGCCCTCGGACAGGGGTCACTGAAGCTTTCTTT.

A remark on this clone: Other DNA variants within this sample encode the same CDR3. The CDR3 sequence is CASSELAGGPNEQFF. The CDR3 DNA reads TGTGCCAGCAGTGAACTAGCGGGAGGGCCAAATGAGCAGTTCTTC. The rearrangement links TRBV6-1 to TRBJ2-1; 12 bases agree with TRBD2. The V segment lost 2 bases and the J segment 7 bases; nucleotides outside the gene matches: 3. CDR3 length equals 15 residues. CDR1 is MNHNS and CDR2 is SASEGT in the germline V gene.

The rearrangement uses TRBV19 and TRBJ2-7; 9 bases fit TRBD2. The CDR3 is 15 amino acids. The trim removed 5 bases at V and 4 bases at J, leaving 9 bases unmatched. Germline V gives CDR1 LNHDA, CDR2 SQIVND (reference sequence). Here the CDR3 reads CASSPSTSGLYEQYF. Written as DNA, the CDR3 is TGTGCCAGTAGTCCTTCGACTAGCGGATTATACGAGCAGTACTTC.

The genes are TRBV5-1 and TRBJ2-1, with 7 bases aligning to TRBD1. V gave up 0 bases and J gave up 5 bases; unmatched junction bases: 2. The CDR3 is 14 amino acids. Germline CDR1 and CDR2: SGHRS and YFSETQ. CDR3 DNA sequence: TGCGCCAGCAGCTTGGGACAGGGCGACAATGAGCAGTTCTTC. Its protein product is CASSLGQGDNEQFF.

The rearrangement joins TRBV18 to TRBJ1-3, with a tentative D call TRBD1 (5 bases). The length of the CDR3 is 15 residues. V was clipped by 5 bases and J by 0 bases, with 11 bases between them. Germline CDR1 is KGHSH and CDR2 is LQKENI. This CDR3 is CASSSGQASGNTIYF. CDR3 nucleotide sequence: TGTGCCAGCTCATCAGGACAAGCCTCTGGAAACACCATATATTTT.

This rearrangement joins TRBV9 to TRBJ1-2, with D hard to call. The length of the CDR3 is 13 residues. V lost 0 bases, J lost 8 bases, and 11 bases lay in between. CDR1 and CDR2 (germline): SGDLS, YYNGEE. The CDR3 loop reads CASSVVSGGGYTF. The CDR3 region has the DNA TGTGCCAGCAGCGTAGTTAGTGGAGGCGGCTACACCTTC. The full variable domain, completed using reference TRBV9 and TRBJ1-2, is DSGVTQTPKHLITATGQRVTLRCSPRSGDLSVYWYQQSLDQGLQFLIQYYNGEERAKGNILERFSAQQFPDLHSELNLSSLELGDSALYFCASSVVSGGGYTFGSGTRLTVV.

The gene calls are TRBV9 and TRBJ2-2, with D perhaps TRBD2 (5 bases). CDR3 length: 12 residues. Trimming left V 7 bases short and J 4 bases short, with 8 bases between. Germline lookup yields CDR1 SGDLS and CDR2 YYNGEE. CDR3 loop: CASGRGTGELFF. For the CDR3, the DNA is TGTGCCAGCGGGAGAGGCACCGGGGAGCTGTTTTTT.

The rearrangement links TRBV7-3 to TRBJ2-1; 11 bases are shared with TRBD2. With 1 base clipped from V and 2 bases from J, the junction kept 7 bases outside the gene matches. CDR3 length: 18 amino acids. Per germline, CDR1 SGHTA and CDR2 FQGTGA. The CDR3 DNA is TGTGCCAGCAGCTTAAGTTCAGGGACTAGCGGAGCCTACAATGAGCAGTTCTTC. Residues: CASSLSSGTSGAYNEQFF.

The chain couples TRBV7-3 to TRBJ1-1; D may be TRBD1 (5 bases). Germline lookup yields CDR1 SGHTA and CDR2 FQGTGA. This CDR3 region has 13 residues. The ends were cut back, 9 bases at V and 3 bases at J, with 14 bases in the middle. In DNA, the CDR3 is TGTGCCAGTGGGGCGGCACGGTACACTGAAGCTTTCTTT. The encoded protein is CASGAARYTEAFF.

The chain joins TRBV18 to TRBJ2-1; 7 bases map to TRBD2. Trimming at V came to 2 bases and at J to 2 bases, leaving 3 bases not matched to a gene. This CDR3 comprises 15 residues. Germline V gives CDR1 KGHSH, CDR2 LQKENI. CDR3 region: CASSPSGTTYNEQFF. In nucleotides, the CDR3 is TGTGCCAGCTCACCATCCGGGACTACCTACAATGAGCAGTTCTTC.

The chain links TRBV29-1 to TRBJ1-5; 8 bases fit TRBD1. V lost 6 bases to trimming and J lost 0 bases; unmatched junction nucleotides: 4. Germline V gives CDR1 SQVTM, CDR2 ANQGSEA. The CDR3 covers 14 residues. CDR3 in DNA: TGCAGCGTCCATGACAGGGGTAGCAATCAGCCCCAGCATTTT. It translates to CSVHDRGSNQPQHF.

V and J are TRBV15 and TRBJ1-3; tentatively, D is TRBD1 (5 bases). The CDR3 length is 17 residues. CDR1 is LNHNV, CDR2 YYDKDF, per germline (reference sequence). V gave up 0 bases and J gave up 2 bases, with 14 bases separating them. The CDR3 region has the DNA TGTGCCACCAGCAGAGATCAGGGTAGCTCCACTGGAAACACCATATATTTT. Translated: CATSRDQGSSTGNTIYF.

The rearrangement joins TRBV18 to TRBJ2-4; perhaps TRBD1 as D (6 bases). Germline V lookup: CDR1 KGHSH, CDR2 LQKENI. The CDR3 is made up of 16 amino acids. Between the trimmed V and J ends, which lost 5 bases and 0 bases, there was a span of 14 bases. The CDR3 sequence is CASSSRDILAKNIQYF. CDR3 coding DNA: TGTGCCAGCTCATCCCGGGACATCCTAGCCAAAAACATTCAGTACTTC.

The CDR3 bases are TGTGCCTCGAGGAGGGGAGGTCGCAACACTGAAGCTTTCTTT. It yields the protein CASRRGGRNTEAFF. This rearrangement joins TRBV30 to TRBJ1-1; perhaps TRBD1 as D (5 bases). Trimming took off 7 bases at V and 2 bases at J, with 17 bases between the two ends. Germline assignment: CDR1 GTSNPN and CDR2 SVGIG (reference sequence). The CDR3 covers 14 residues.

The chain has TRBV5-1 and TRBJ1-4; TRBD1 might be the D (5 bases). The V gene lost 1 base and the J gene lost 6 bases, with 10 bases spanning the gap. The CDR3 extends over 14 amino acids. From germline, CDR1 is SGHRS and CDR2 YFSETQ. In DNA, the CDR3 is TGCGCCAGCAGCTTGTCGGGGGGAGATGAAAAACTGTTTTTT. It translates to CASSLSGGDEKLFF.

The rearrangement links TRBV5-1 to TRBJ1-4; D perhaps matches TRBD1 (6 bases). The germline V gene has CDR1 SGHRS and CDR2 YFSETQ. Trimming took 2 bases from V and 7 from J, leaving 15 bases between them. This CDR3 contains 15 residues. The CDR3 DNA reads as TGCGCCAGCAGCTTTGCTACAGGGCCCAGTGAAAAACTGTTTTTT. Encoded protein: CASSFATGPSEKLFF.

This clone was seen only a few times. Additional DNA sequences in this sample encode the identical CDR3. The chain is built from TRBV7-7 and TRBJ2-3; D is ambiguous. This CDR3 spans 13 amino acids. The germline V gene encodes CDR1 SSHAT and CDR2 FNYEAQ (reference sequence). With 2 bases removed from V and 5 bases from J, the gap between germline ends came to 8 bases. Here the CDR3 DNA reads TGTGCCAGCAGCTTATCACGAGGAGATACGCAGTATTTT. It translates to CASSLSRGDTQYF.

The chain carries TRBV4-3 and TRBJ2-3, with 7 bases identical to TRBD2. Germline CDR1 LGHNA, CDR2 YSLEER. With V trimmed by 0 bases and J by 3 bases, 6 bases remained unmatched. The CDR3 loop spans 16 amino acids. This CDR3 is CASSQDGGERTDTQYF. The CDR3 DNA reads TGCGCCAGCAGCCAAGATGGGGGGGAGCGGACAGATACGCAGTATTTT.

This chain uses TRBV7-9 with TRBJ1-2, with 8 bases lining up with TRBD1. V shed 0 bases and J 8 bases; nucleotides not matched to a gene: 2. The length of the CDR3 is 13 residues. The V gene's germline CDR1 is SEHNR and CDR2 FQNEAQ (reference sequence). The CDR3 nucleotides read TGTGCCAGCAGCTTAGCACAGGGGGACGGCTACACCTTC. Amino acids: CASSLAQGDGYTF.

The CDR3 bases are TGTGCCAGCCAAAGCGGGACAGGTAATCAGCCCCAGCATTTT. This encodes CASQSGTGNQPQHF. This chain connects TRBV6-1 to TRBJ1-5, with 8 bases identical to TRBD1. The CDR3 runs to 14 residues. CDR1 is MNHNS and CDR2 is SASEGT in the germline V gene. The ends lost 8 bases at V and 4 bases at J; junction bases unmatched: 7.